This entry lists 10 T cell receptor beta chains sequenced from one sample in a study of siplizumab effects on memory and regulatory T cells. The data were produced by immunoSEQ multiplex PCR, yet TCRdb's version contains in-frame clones alone and is incomplete. The sample carries approximately 46,000 clones, over 90% recorded once. The sample consisted of CD8+ T cells sorted from blood. Receptor source: a human donor in good health.

V gene TRBV28 combines with J gene TRBJ1-5; tentatively, D is TRBD1 (5 bases). The germline V and J ends were trimmed by 8 bases and 0 bases, with 17 bases remaining between them. This CDR3 has 16 amino acids. CDR1 is MDHEN and CDR2 is SYDVKM in the germline V gene. The chain's CDR3 is CASRGRNINSNQPQHF. CDR3 bases: TGTGCCAGCCGGGGACGGAACATTAATAGCAATCAGCCCCAGCATTTT. The full variable domain, rest sourced from reference TRBV28 and TRBJ1-5, is DVKVTQSSRYLVKRTGEKVFLECVQDMDHENMFWYRQDPGLGLRLIYFSYDVKMKEKGDIPEGYSVSREKKERFSLILESASTNQTSMYLCASRGRNINSNQPQHFGDGTRLSIL.

The J gene is TRBJ1-2, the V gene TRBV7-9, with TRBD1 matching over 11 bases. The CDR3 loop spans 14 amino acids. Per the germline V gene, CDR1 is SEHNR and CDR2 is FQNEAQ (reference sequence). Trimming took 3 bases from V and 6 from J; bases not matched to a gene: 3. CDR3 region: CASSLDRGHNGYTF. The CDR3 bases are TGTGCCAGCAGCTTGGACAGGGGGCATAATGGCTACACCTTC.

The rearrangement joins TRBV27 to TRBJ1-2; 7 bases line up with TRBD1. CDR1 is MNHEY and CDR2 is SMNVEV in the germline V gene (reference sequence). The CDR3 consists of 14 residues. Losses at the gene ends were 5 bases for V and 10 bases for J; bases not matched to a gene: 13. CDR3 region: CASSPRQGSSDYTF. Written as DNA, the CDR3 is TGTGCCAGCAGTCCACGACAGGGTTCGAGTGACTACACCTTC.

The J gene is TRBJ2-1, the V gene TRBV5-6; 8 bases agree with TRBD2. Germline-derived CDR1 and CDR2 are SGHDT and YYEEEE. The CDR3 has 17 residues. V was clipped by 2 bases and J by 6 bases; unmatched bases: 13. The CDR3 DNA sequence: TGTGCCAGCAGCTTCGGGAAGCGGGAGCTGGGGGTCAATGAGCAGTTCTTC. Translation: CASSFGKRELGVNEQFF. Based on the CDR3 plus reference TRBV5-6 and TRBJ2-1, the full variable domain is DAGVTQSPTHLIKTRGQQVTLRCSPKSGHDTVSWYQQALGQGPQFIFQYYEEEERQRGNFPDRFSGHQFPNYSSELNVNALLLGDSALYLCASSFGKRELGVNEQFFGPGTRLTVL.

V gene TRBV7-8 combines with J gene TRBJ2-5; D is ambiguous. The V and J ends lost 5 bases and 3 bases respectively, with 10 bases between them. Germline V gene data show CDR1 as SGHVS and CDR2 as FQNEAQ. The CDR3 has 13 residues. CDR3 residues: CASSPRREETQYF. DNA for the CDR3: TGTGCCAGCAGCCCACGGCGTGAAGAGACCCAGTACTTC.

This clone is a singleton in its sample. V and J are TRBV27 and TRBJ2-7, with TRBD2 matching 9 bases. Trimming took 7 bases from V and 4 from J; bases not matched to a gene: 14. The CDR3 loop spans 16 amino acids. The germline gives CDR1 MNHEY, CDR2 SMNVEV (reference sequence). CDR3 protein: CASMAGGPAYGYEQYF. CDR3 coding DNA: TGTGCCAGCATGGCGGGAGGGCCCGCCTATGGTTACGAGCAGTACTTC.

The chain recombines TRBV19 with TRBJ2-1; 8 bases are shared with TRBD1. CDR3 length: 13 amino acids. Germline assignment: CDR1 LNHDA and CDR2 SQIVND (reference sequence). With 5 bases clipped from V and 8 bases from J, the junction kept 5 bases outside the gene matches. The CDR3: CASSGRGLDEQFF. The CDR3, as DNA: TGTGCCAGTAGTGGCAGGGGGCTGGATGAGCAGTTCTTC.

The CDR3 DNA is TGTGCCAGCAGCCCGCTGGGGACTAGCGGTAAAGAGACCCAGTACTTC. It specifies CASSPLGTSGKETQYF. The rearrangement joins TRBV7-9 to TRBJ2-5; TRBD2 agrees at 11 bases. Trimming took 5 bases from V and 3 from J; bases not matched to a gene: 8. This CDR3 has 16 amino acids. Germline CDR1 reads SEHNR; CDR2 reads FQNEAQ (reference sequence).

The chain joins TRBV4-2 to TRBJ1-2; D is undetermined. This CDR3 comprises 14 residues. V dropped 3 bases and J dropped 6 bases, with 14 bases sitting between them. Germline CDR1 and CDR2: LGHNA and YNFKEQ. CDR3 sequence: CASSHEDWGDGYTF. For the CDR3, the DNA is TGTGCCAGCAGCCACGAGGACTGGGGAGATGGCTACACCTTC.

The chain employs TRBV10-3 and TRBJ2-1, with TRBD2 as a possible D gene (6 bases). Trimming stripped 8 bases from V and 7 bases from J, with 15 bases between. There are 13 residues in the CDR3. The germline gives CDR1 ENHRY, CDR2 SYGVKD. CDR3 in amino acids: CAILNGEVNEQFF. CDR3 in DNA: TGTGCCATCCTTAACGGGGAGGTTAATGAGCAGTTCTTC.